Following are 32 T cell receptor beta chains from one sample sequenced in a study of T cell responses to AZD1222 COVID-19 vaccine. Measured with immunoSEQ multiplex PCR; TCRdb has only the in-frame clones, and not every one. This table holds some 99,000 clones, 87% found once. This specimen was peripheral blood, taken 28 days after the second AZD1222 dose. The receptor set was obtained from an adult who received the AZD1222 COVID-19 vaccine.

The chain employs TRBV18 and TRBJ1-5; D is perhaps TRBD1 (5 bases). This CDR3 has 16 residues. Trimming shortened V by 6 bases and J by 1 base, and 16 bases separated the two germline ends. Germline CDR1 KGHSH, CDR2 LQKENI. The CDR3 loop is CASSPMGGPSNQPQHF. The DNA of the CDR3 is TGTGCCAGCTCGCCTATGGGGGGACCGAGCAATCAGCCCCAGCATTTT.

The V gene is TRBV27, the J gene TRBJ1-6; TRBD1 matches at 7 bases. CDR3 length equals 16 residues. V dropped 3 bases and J dropped 9; count of bases not matched to a gene: 11. Germline lookup yields CDR1 MNHEY and CDR2 SMNVEV (reference sequence). The CDR3 loop reads CASSFQGQRSLSPLHF. DNA of the CDR3: TGTGCCAGCAGTTTTCAGGGACAGCGGTCTCTTTCACCCCTCCACTTT.

The rearrangement uses TRBV29-1 and TRBJ1-2; D ambiguous. Trimming left V 0 bases short and J 13 bases short, with 21 bases between. The germline V gene has CDR1 SQVTM and CDR2 ANQGSEA. This CDR3 region has 14 residues. The CDR3 region has the DNA TGCAGCGTTGAAGATTCGGAAGGACTTCCAATTCCCACCTTC. Its protein product is CSVEDSEGLPIPTF.

The chain combines TRBV19 with TRBJ2-5, with 7 bases fitting TRBD2. The CDR3 loop spans 14 amino acids. From germline, CDR1 is LNHDA and CDR2 SQIVND (reference sequence). Trimming at V came to 3 bases and at J to 5 bases, leaving 6 bases not matched to a gene. The CDR3 is CASSIETSRETQYF. CDR3 in DNA: TGTGCCAGTAGTATCGAGACTAGCAGGGAGACCCAGTACTTC.

The V call is TRBV7-3, the J call TRBJ2-2; either TRBD1 or TRBD2 may supply D (5 bases each). Trimming removed 5 bases from V and 7 bases from J, with 11 bases in between. In germline, CDR1 is SGHTA, CDR2 FQGTGA. The CDR3 extends over 13 amino acids. Here the CDR3 reads CASSPRGDGELFF. The CDR3 nucleotides are TGTGCCAGCAGCCCAAGAGGGGACGGGGAGCTGTTTTTT.

This chain links TRBV9 with TRBJ1-2; D gene unclear. Trimming took off 3 bases at V and 5 bases at J, with 20 bases between the two ends. This CDR3 is built from 16 residues. Germline lookup yields CDR1 SGDLS and CDR2 YYNGEE. The CDR3 nucleotides read TGTGCCAGCAGCGCCGAGATGGGCCTAGACTTATATGGCTACACCTTC. Translating it yields CASSAEMGLDLYGYTF. The full variable domain, in which reference TRBV9 and TRBJ1-2 provide the parts outside the CDR3, is DSGVTQTPKHLITATGQRVTLRCSPRSGDLSVYWYQQSLDQGLQFLIQYYNGEERAKGNILERFSAQQFPDLHSELNLSSLELGDSALYFCASSAEMGLDLYGYTFGSGTRLTVV.

The CDR3 DNA follows: TGTGCCAGCTCACCAATGGAGAACTATGGCTACACCTTC. This gives the protein CASSPMENYGYTF. The chain carries TRBV18 and TRBJ1-2; D unresolved. CDR1 is KGHSH, CDR2 LQKENI, per germline. Trimming cost V 2 bases and J 2 bases, with 6 bases left between them. The length of the CDR3 is 13 residues.

The gene calls are TRBV7-6 and TRBJ1-4; D is uncertain. Trimming stripped 4 bases from V and 8 bases from J, with 11 bases between. This CDR3 spans 13 amino acids. Germline V gives CDR1 SGHVS, CDR2 FNYEAQ. This CDR3 reads CASSSQIREKLFF. DNA for the CDR3: TGTGCCAGCAGCTCACAGATTCGGGAAAAACTGTTTTTT.

This clone was detected once. This chain uses TRBV7-3 with TRBJ1-5, with TRBD1 as a possible D gene (5 bases). The CDR3 covers 17 residues. The V end was cut by 5 bases, the J end by 0 bases, with 17 bases between. Germline CDR1 reads SGHTA; CDR2 reads FQGTGA. The CDR3 DNA reads as TGTGCCAGCAGCACACCACTTCAGGGTTATAGCAATCAGCCCCAGCATTTT. Its protein product is CASSTPLQGYSNQPQHF. The whole variable domain, remainder taken from reference TRBV7-3 and TRBJ1-5, is GAGVSQTPSNKVTEKGKYVELRCDPISGHTALYWYRQSLGQGPEFLIYFQGTGAADDSGLPNDRFFAVRPEGSVSTLKIQRTERGDSAVYLCASSTPLQGYSNQPQHFGDGTRLSIL.

The chain carries TRBV2 and TRBJ1-1; 8 bases fit TRBD1. Losses at the gene ends were 5 bases for V and 4 bases for J; bases not matched to a gene: 3. The length of the CDR3 is 13 residues. Per the germline V gene, CDR1 is SNHLY and CDR2 is FYNNEI. The CDR3 protein is CASSTQGATEAFF. The CDR3 DNA is TGTGCCAGCAGTACTCAGGGGGCCACTGAAGCTTTCTTT.

This chain uses TRBV6-5 with TRBJ2-7; 10 bases fit TRBD2. The ends lost 5 bases at V and 3 bases at J; junction bases unmatched: 7. This CDR3 comprises 15 residues. Germline CDR1 and CDR2: MNHEY and SVGAGI. The CDR3 loop reads CASSLSTSGIYEQYF. The CDR3 bases are TGTGCCAGCAGTCTTTCCACTAGCGGGATCTACGAGCAGTACTTC.

The chain links TRBV5-4 to TRBJ2-3; 9 bases map to TRBD2. V was clipped by 4 bases and J by 0 bases; unmatched bases: 3. The CDR3 spans 15 residues. In germline, CDR1 is SGHNT, CDR2 YYREEE (reference sequence). The CDR3 loop reads CASSPTSGSTDTQYF. The CDR3 DNA reads TGTGCCAGCAGCCCGACTAGCGGTAGCACAGATACGCAGTATTTT.

V and J are TRBV7-3 and TRBJ2-1; 9 bases fit TRBD1. V lost 2 bases to trimming and J lost 2 bases; unmatched junction nucleotides: 4. Germline CDR1 SGHTA, CDR2 FQGTGA. CDR3 size: 16 residues. As DNA, the CDR3 is TGTGCCAGCAGCTTAGGAGACAGGGGGACCTACAATGAGCAGTTCTTC. Its translation: CASSLGDRGTYNEQFF.

This sequence joins TRBV27 and TRBJ1-1; D ambiguous. The CDR3 is made up of 13 amino acids. V was cut by 3 bases and J by 4 bases, with 9 bases left in between. Germline lookup yields CDR1 MNHEY and CDR2 SMNVEV (reference sequence). The CDR3 region has the DNA TGTGCCAGCAGTTTTCGAGGGATCACTGAAGCTTTCTTT. Encoded protein: CASSFRGITEAFF.

The chain has TRBV28 and TRBJ2-7; D is unresolved. V lost 2 bases and J 1 base, leaving 15 bases between the germline ends. This CDR3 spans 16 amino acids. Germline values: CDR1 MDHEN, CDR2 SYDVKM. CDR3 nucleotides: TGTGCCAGCAGTTTAACACGGCGCCGGCCTTCCTACGAGCAGTACTTC. Translating gives CASSLTRRRPSYEQYF.

V and J are TRBV5-6 and TRBJ1-2; D gene ambiguous. Trimming removed 4 bases at V and 0 bases at J, with 13 bases between. The CDR3 covers 15 residues. From germline, CDR1 is SGHDT and CDR2 YYEEEE. The DNA of the CDR3 is TGTGCCAGCAGCCCCGAGCCCGAAGCTAACTATGGCTACACCTTC. Its protein is CASSPEPEANYGYTF.

This chain uses TRBV7-2 with TRBJ2-1; D unclear. Trimming stripped 6 bases from V and 4 bases from J, with 10 bases between. Germline V gene lookup returns CDR1 SGHTA and CDR2 FQGNSA. The CDR3 is made up of 13 amino acids. CDR3 coding DNA: TGTGCCAGCAGGAGTTCTGGGTACAATGAGCAGTTCTTC. Translation gives CASRSSGYNEQFF.

V gene TRBV6-5 combines with J gene TRBJ1-2, with no clear D. The V and J ends lost 4 bases and 4 bases respectively, with 16 bases between them. The CDR3 is 15 amino acids. Per the germline V gene, CDR1 is MNHEY and CDR2 is SVGAGI. For the CDR3, the DNA is TGTGCCAGCAGTTTTAAGATTTGGGCCAGCTATGGCTACACCTTC. Protein product: CASSFKIWASYGYTF.

This clone was detected only a few times. This chain links TRBV5-6 with TRBJ2-2; no firm D call. This CDR3 is built from 14 residues. Germline lookup yields CDR1 SGHDT and CDR2 YYEEEE. Trimming removed 0 bases from V and 1 base from J, with 4 bases in between. This CDR3 is CASSLALNTGELFF. The CDR3 DNA reads as TGTGCCAGCAGCTTGGCGCTGAACACCGGGGAGCTGTTTTTT.

The genes are TRBV4-1 and TRBJ1-1; unclear D gene. The V gene lost 1 base and the J gene lost 1 base, with 7 bases spanning the gap. CDR3 length: 14 amino acids. In germline, CDR1 is MGHRA, CDR2 YSYEKL. The CDR3 nucleotides read TGCGCCAGCAGCCAAGTTTCGTCGAACACTGAAGCTTTCTTT. Its translation: CASSQVSSNTEAFF.

V and J are TRBV28 and TRBJ1-5; no reliable D call. Trimming left V 2 bases short and J 5 bases short, with 4 bases between. Germline-derived CDR1 and CDR2 are MDHEN and SYDVKM. This CDR3 spans 12 amino acids. CDR3 sequence: CASSLKDQPQHF. The DNA of the CDR3 is TGTGCCAGCAGTTTAAAGGATCAGCCCCAGCATTTT. The full variable domain, its missing parts supplied by reference TRBV28 and TRBJ1-5, is DVKVTQSSRYLVKRTGEKVFLECVQDMDHENMFWYRQDPGLGLRLIYFSYDVKMKEKGDIPEGYSVSREKKERFSLILESASTNQTSMYLCASSLKDQPQHFGDGTRLSIL.

The CDR3 DNA reads as TGTGCCAGTCCCCGAGTAGAGGGATTGGCAGATACGCAGTATTTT. It translates to CASPRVEGLADTQYF. The chain links TRBV7-9 to TRBJ2-3; D is possibly TRBD2 (5 bases). The CDR3 spans 15 residues. V dropped 9 bases and J dropped 4 bases, with 20 bases sitting between them. Germline V CDR1 and CDR2: SEHNR, FQNEAQ (reference sequence).

In DNA form, the CDR3 reads TGCGCCAGCAGCTCTAGCGGACAGGGGGCCGGGGAGCTGTTTTTT. It translates to CASSSSGQGAGELFF. The chain links TRBV5-1 to TRBJ2-2; 10 nucleotides line up with TRBD1. V shed 3 bases, J shed 6 bases, and the junction held 5 bases outside the gene matches. The CDR3 has 15 residues. The germline gives CDR1 SGHRS, CDR2 YFSETQ.

The chain is built from TRBV28 and TRBJ2-3; D is perhaps TRBD2 (5 bases). CDR3 length equals 17 residues. Germline CDR1 is MDHEN and CDR2 is SYDVKM. Trimming took 1 base from V and 0 from J, leaving 14 bases between them. The CDR3 nucleotides read TGTGCCAGCAGTTTATCGGGCGGGCAAATAAGCACAGATACGCAGTATTTT. Residues: CASSLSGGQISTDTQYF.

V usage is TRBV5-4 and J usage is TRBJ2-5; D uncertain. The CDR3 spans 14 residues. Trimming removed 4 bases at V and 2 bases at J, with 12 bases between. CDR1 and CDR2 (germline): SGHNT, YYREEE (reference sequence). Here the CDR3 DNA reads TGTGCCAGCAGCCCGGGCAGCCCACAAGAGACCCAGTACTTC. Translated: CASSPGSPQETQYF.

This clone was observed once. The gene calls are TRBV3-1 (or the pseudogene TRBV3-2) and TRBJ2-4; 10 positions match TRBD2. Germline CDR1 is LGHDT and CDR2 is YNNKEL (reference sequence). Germline trimming cut 4 bases from V and 0 bases from J; bases unmatched to any gene: 3. The CDR3 is 16 amino acids. CDR3 protein: CASSLRLAGAKNIQYF. In DNA form, the CDR3 reads TGTGCCAGCAGCCTCCGACTAGCGGGAGCCAAAAACATTCAGTACTTC.

The rearrangement joins TRBV9 to TRBJ2-5; 8 bases fit TRBD2. This CDR3 region has 17 residues. The ends lost 0 bases at V and 2 bases at J; junction bases unmatched: 9. CDR1 and CDR2 (germline): SGDLS, YYNGEE. The CDR3 nucleotides read TGTGCCAGCAGCGTAGCTACAACTAGCGGTTTTCAAGAGACCCAGTACTTC. Amino acid sequence: CASSVATTSGFQETQYF.

The chain has TRBV29-1 and TRBJ2-7; D call uncertain. Germline values: CDR1 SQVTM, CDR2 ANQGSEA. The CDR3 covers 13 residues. V lost 5 bases, J lost 3 bases, and 14 bases lay in between. In nucleotides, the CDR3 is TGCAGCGTTCAGAAAAATCGGAACTACGAGCAGTACTTC. This translates into CSVQKNRNYEQYF.

The gene calls are TRBV30 and TRBJ2-2; no firm D call. This CDR3 is built from 18 residues. The ends were cut back, 3 bases at V and 5 bases at J, with 25 bases in the middle. Germline CDR1 GTSNPN, CDR2 SVGIG (reference sequence). As DNA, the CDR3 is TGTGCCTGGAGCGTCCTCCGGCGGACCAGCAATAGGACCGGGGAGCTGTTTTTT. Translated: CAWSVLRRTSNRTGELFF.

This rearrangement joins TRBV28 to TRBJ2-1; TRBD2 matches 8 bases. The CDR3 runs 16 residues. Trimming took 5 bases from V and 0 from J; bases not matched to a gene: 6. Germline loops: CDR1 MDHEN, CDR2 SYDVKM. As DNA, the CDR3 is TGTGCCAGCAGTCCCATAGCGGGGAGCTCCTACAATGAGCAGTTCTTC. Translating it yields CASSPIAGSSYNEQFF.

The chain links TRBV7-9 to TRBJ1-2; 9 bases match TRBD1. The CDR3 is 16 amino acids. V was clipped by 5 bases and J by 4 bases; unmatched bases: 11. In germline, CDR1 is SEHNR, CDR2 FQNEAQ (reference sequence). The CDR3 spells CASSPSDRGGGYGYTF. Here the CDR3 DNA reads TGTGCCAGCAGCCCCTCGGACAGGGGAGGAGGCTATGGCTACACCTTC.

This clone was seen only once. The V and J genes are TRBV27 and TRBJ1-4, with D possibly TRBD1 on 6 matching bases. CDR3 length: 17 amino acids. The V end was cut by 7 bases, the J end by 5 bases, with 23 bases between. From germline, CDR1 is MNHEY and CDR2 SMNVEV (reference sequence). This CDR3 reads CASTGTYGGRQNEKLFF. The DNA for the CDR3 is TGTGCCAGCACCGGGACCTACGGGGGCAGACAAAATGAAAAACTGTTTTTT.